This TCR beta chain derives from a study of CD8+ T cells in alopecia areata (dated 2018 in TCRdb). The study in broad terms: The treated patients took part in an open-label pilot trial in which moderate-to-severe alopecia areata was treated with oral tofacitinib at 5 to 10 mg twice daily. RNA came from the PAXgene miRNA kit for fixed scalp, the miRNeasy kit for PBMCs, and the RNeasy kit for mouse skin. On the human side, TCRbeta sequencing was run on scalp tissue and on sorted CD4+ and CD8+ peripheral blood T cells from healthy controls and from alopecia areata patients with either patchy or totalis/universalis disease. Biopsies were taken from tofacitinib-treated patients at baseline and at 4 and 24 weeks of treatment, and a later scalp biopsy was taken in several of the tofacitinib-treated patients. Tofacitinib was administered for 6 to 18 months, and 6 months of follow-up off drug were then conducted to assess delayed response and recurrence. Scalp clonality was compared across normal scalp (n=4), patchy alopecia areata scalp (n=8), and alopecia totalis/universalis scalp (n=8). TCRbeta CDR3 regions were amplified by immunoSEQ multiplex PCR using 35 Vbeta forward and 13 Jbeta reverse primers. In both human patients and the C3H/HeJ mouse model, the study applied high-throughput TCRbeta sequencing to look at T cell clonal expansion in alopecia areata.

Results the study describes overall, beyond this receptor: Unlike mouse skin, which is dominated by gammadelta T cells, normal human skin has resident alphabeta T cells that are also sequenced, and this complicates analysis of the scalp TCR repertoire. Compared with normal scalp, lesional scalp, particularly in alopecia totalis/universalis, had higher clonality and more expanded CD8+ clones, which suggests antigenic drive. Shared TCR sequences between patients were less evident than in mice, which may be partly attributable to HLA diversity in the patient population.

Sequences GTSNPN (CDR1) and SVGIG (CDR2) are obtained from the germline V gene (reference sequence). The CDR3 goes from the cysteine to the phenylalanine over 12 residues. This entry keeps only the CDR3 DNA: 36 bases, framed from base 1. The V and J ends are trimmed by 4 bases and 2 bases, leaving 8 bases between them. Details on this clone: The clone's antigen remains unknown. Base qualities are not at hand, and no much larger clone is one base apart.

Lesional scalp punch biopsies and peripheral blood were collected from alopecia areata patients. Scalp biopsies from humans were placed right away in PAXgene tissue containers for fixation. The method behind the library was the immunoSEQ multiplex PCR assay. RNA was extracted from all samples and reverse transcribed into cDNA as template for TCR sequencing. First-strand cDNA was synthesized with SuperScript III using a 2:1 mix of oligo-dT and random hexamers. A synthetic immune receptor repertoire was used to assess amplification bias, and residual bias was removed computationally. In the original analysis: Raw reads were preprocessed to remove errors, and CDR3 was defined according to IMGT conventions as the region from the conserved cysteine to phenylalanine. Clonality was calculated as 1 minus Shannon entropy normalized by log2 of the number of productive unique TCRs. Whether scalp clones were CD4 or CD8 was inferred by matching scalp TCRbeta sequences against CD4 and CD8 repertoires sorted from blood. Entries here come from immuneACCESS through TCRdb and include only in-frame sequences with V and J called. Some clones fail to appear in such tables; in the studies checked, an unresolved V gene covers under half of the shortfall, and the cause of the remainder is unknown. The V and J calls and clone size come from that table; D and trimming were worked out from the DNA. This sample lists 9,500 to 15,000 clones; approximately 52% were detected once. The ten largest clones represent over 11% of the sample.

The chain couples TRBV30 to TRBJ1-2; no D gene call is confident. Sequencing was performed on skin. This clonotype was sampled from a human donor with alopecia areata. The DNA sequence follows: TGTGCCTGGAACGGGATGAACTATGGCTACACCTTC. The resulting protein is CAWNGMNYGYTF.